These 30 T cell receptor beta chains were all obtained from the same sample, sequenced in a study of T cells after yellow fever vaccination. From the 5' RACE reads, TCRdb called clonotypes with MiXCR, one entry per CDR3 protein. The sample gives under 300,000 distinct CDR3 sequences, roughly 6.8% of which show up once; about 1% is in the top ten. This material consisted of CD4+ T cells sorted from PBMCs, taken on the day of the yellow fever booster vaccination. The receptors shown here come from a man aged 25-45 years who received the YFV17D yellow fever vaccine.

At least ten counts were recorded for this clonotype. The genes are TRBV15 and TRBJ2-2, with D tentatively TRBD1 (6 bases). Between the trimmed V and J ends, which lost 1 base and 4 bases, there was a span of 10 bases. Germline V gene data show CDR1 as LNHNV and CDR2 as YYDKDF (reference sequence). The CDR3 is made up of 15 amino acids. The CDR3 DNA follows: TGTGCCACCAGCAGAGGGGACACCCGCACCGGGGAGCTGTTTTTT. Residues: CATSRGDTRTGELFF.

Notes on this clonotype: Since a much larger clone is just one base distant, this may be a read error. The chain carries TRBV19 and TRBJ2-4; the D call may be TRBD1 or TRBD2 (5 bases each). CDR1 and CDR2 from the germline V gene are LNHDA and SQIVND (reference sequence). The CDR3 runs to 12 residues. The V and J ends lost 2 bases and 13 bases respectively, with 12 bases between them. This CDR3 reads CASSILGRGQYF. CDR3 nucleotides: TGTGCCAGTAGTATACTCGGACGGGGCCAGTACTTC.

This clonotype appeared many times. This chain uses TRBV12-3 or TRBV12-4 with TRBJ2-3; D ambiguous. The CDR3 runs to 10 residues. The ends were cut back, 6 bases at V and 7 bases at J, with 5 bases in the middle. As DNA, the CDR3 is TGTGCCAGCAGGCTAAATACGCAGTATTTT. Translation: CASRLNTQYF.

In this sample, this clonotype turned up many times. The chain links TRBV20-1 to TRBJ2-7; no definite D call. Per the germline V gene, CDR1 is DFQATT and CDR2 is SNEGSKA (reference sequence). The CDR3 is 14 residues long. V was clipped by 1 base and J by 5 bases, with 15 bases between them. The CDR3 loop reads CSARGVGPENEQYF. The CDR3 DNA sequence: TGCAGTGCTAGAGGAGTGGGTCCGGAGAACGAGCAGTACTTC.

The chain combines TRBV12-3 or TRBV12-4 with TRBJ2-3, with D uncertain. V gave up 4 bases and J gave up 1 base, with 9 bases separating them. CDR3 size: 14 residues. The CDR3 nucleotides are TGTGCCAGCAGTTGGGCCTTGCGCACAGATACGCAGTATTTT. Amino acid sequence: CASSWALRTDTQYF.

This rearrangement joins TRBV5-1 to TRBJ2-3; the D gene is possibly TRBD2 (5 bases). CDR1 SGHRS and CDR2 YFSETQ come from the germline V gene. The CDR3 is made up of 14 amino acids. V was pared by 2 bases and J by 4 bases, with 11 bases between. DNA for the CDR3: TGCGCCAGCAGCTTATCGACGCGGGCAGATACGCAGTATTTT. Translating gives CASSLSTRADTQYF.

The rearrangement uses TRBV5-1 and TRBJ2-3; D possibly uses TRBD1 or TRBD2 (5 bases each). V lost 0 bases and J 5 bases, leaving 10 bases between the germline ends. Germline CDR1 and CDR2: SGHRS and YFSETQ. The CDR3 has 14 amino acids. The CDR3 loop is CASSLVGVGDTQYF. In DNA form, the CDR3 reads TGCGCCAGCAGCTTGGTGGGGGTAGGAGATACGCAGTATTTT.

In this sample, this clonotype turned up a few times. This chain joins TRBV12-3 or TRBV12-4 and TRBJ1-5, with D possibly TRBD1 on 5 matching bases. The CDR3 has 14 amino acids. Trimming cost V 4 bases and J 3 bases, with 10 bases left between them. The CDR3 DNA reads as TGTGCCAGCAGTTCCGGGGCTCTCAATCAGCCCCAGCATTTT. Translation: CASSSGALNQPQHF.

This chain connects TRBV7-2 to TRBJ2-3, with 9 positions matching TRBD1. The CDR3 consists of 15 residues. The germline CDR1 and CDR2 sequences are SGHTA and FQGNSA. With 0 bases clipped from V and 3 bases from J, the junction kept 1 base outside the gene matches. This chain's CDR3 is CASSLAGQGTDTQYF. The DNA of the CDR3 is TGTGCCAGCAGCTTAGCGGGACAGGGAACAGATACGCAGTATTTT.

This clonotype was picked up a small number of times. The J gene is TRBJ2-5, the V gene TRBV18, with TRBD2 matching over 8 bases. CDR3 size: 15 residues. The V gene's germline CDR1 is KGHSH and CDR2 LQKENI. Germline trimming cut 3 bases from V and 5 bases from J; bases unmatched to any gene: 8. CDR3 protein: CASSPSQRERETQYF. DNA for the CDR3: TGTGCCAGCTCACCTTCCCAGCGGGAGCGGGAGACCCAGTACTTC.

This clonotype was detected ten times or more. The V gene is TRBV20-1, the J gene TRBJ2-3; 12 nucleotides agree with TRBD2. The CDR3 contains 16 residues. CDR1 is DFQATT, CDR2 SNEGSKA, per germline (reference sequence). V was pared by 6 bases and J by 2 bases, with 9 bases of the junction left unmatched. The CDR3 sequence is CSALFLAGGLTDTQYF. CDR3 DNA sequence: TGCAGTGCCCTATTTCTAGCGGGAGGGCTCACAGATACGCAGTATTTT.

The gene calls are TRBV10-2 and TRBJ2-7; TRBD2 is a possible D gene (6 bases). CDR3 size: 12 residues. Germline CDR1 is WSHSY and CDR2 is SAAADI. V dropped 8 bases and J dropped 9 bases, with 17 bases sitting between them. Here the CDR3 reads CASARTGDVQYF. CDR3 nucleotide sequence: TGCGCCAGCGCCCGAACGGGGGACGTGCAGTACTTC.

This clonotype came up many times. The V gene is TRBV6-6, the J gene TRBJ2-5; D unresolved. The V gene's germline CDR1 is MNHNY and CDR2 SVGAGI (reference sequence). CDR3 length equals 10 residues. V was shortened by 6 bases and J by 9 bases, with 8 bases between the two germline ends. The CDR3 DNA reads as TGTGCCAGCAGATTCGAGGCCCAGTACTTC. It encodes CASRFEAQYF.

The chain combines TRBV20-1 with TRBJ2-5; 10 positions agree with TRBD2. Trimming took 2 bases from V and 4 from J; bases not matched to a gene: 1. Germline CDR1 and CDR2: DFQATT and SNEGSKA (reference sequence). This CDR3 region has 13 residues. The CDR3 here is CSARIAGGETQYF. The CDR3, as DNA: TGCAGTGCTAGAATAGCGGGAGGAGAGACCCAGTACTTC.

This clonotype appeared many times. DNA of the CDR3: TGCAGCGCTCGTGAGCTAGCGGGAAAAGACGAGCAGTACTTC. It codes for CSARELAGKDEQYF. The chain joins TRBV29-1 to TRBJ2-7, with 9 bases that match TRBD2. The length of the CDR3 is 14 residues. V lost 7 bases to trimming and J lost 5 bases; unmatched junction nucleotides: 12. Germline-derived CDR1 and CDR2 are SQVTM and ANQGSEA.

This clonotype was detected many times. The chain is built from TRBV29-1 and TRBJ2-7; D possibly corresponds to TRBD1 (6 bases). V lost 6 bases, J lost 2 bases, and 11 bases lay in between. The CDR3 is 12 amino acids. The germline V gene encodes CDR1 SQVTM and CDR2 ANQGSEA. CDR3 nucleotides: TGCAGCGTGCGATCAGGGGCCTACGAGCAGTACTTC. This sequence encodes CSVRSGAYEQYF.

This clonotype was seen only a few times. This chain joins TRBV7-2 and TRBJ1-5, with D perhaps matching TRBD1 (6 bases). The germline V and J ends were trimmed by 2 bases and 3 bases, with 14 bases remaining between them. The CDR3 loop spans 16 amino acids. CDR1 is SGHTA and CDR2 is FQGNSA in the germline V gene. Written as DNA, the CDR3 is TGTGCCAGCAGCTTACGGGGGGGCGTTATCAATCAGCCCCAGCATTTT. Amino acid sequence: CASSLRGGVINQPQHF.

This clonotype showed up many times. This sequence joins TRBV20-1 and TRBJ2-1, with D perhaps matching TRBD2 (6 bases). The CDR3 is 11 amino acids. Per germline, CDR1 DFQATT and CDR2 SNEGSKA (reference sequence). V was trimmed by 3 bases and J by 9 bases, leaving 9 bases between them. The CDR3 sequence is CSARAGIEQFF. In DNA, the CDR3 is TGCAGTGCTAGGGCGGGGATTGAGCAGTTCTTC.

This chain links TRBV9 with TRBJ2-3; TRBD2 is a possible D gene (6 bases). Germline CDR1 is SGDLS and CDR2 is YYNGEE. CDR3 length equals 17 residues. The CDR3 spells CSTSVVRASENTDTQYF. DNA of the CDR3: TGTTCCACCAGCGTGGTTCGGGCTAGCGAGAACACAGATACGCAGTATTTT. The full variable domain, its missing parts supplied by reference TRBV9 and TRBJ2-3, is DSGVTQTPKHLITATGQRVTLRCSPRSGDLSVYWYQQSLDQGLQFLIQYYNGEERAKGNILERFSAQQFPDLHSELNLSSLELGDSALYFCSTSVVRASENTDTQYFGPGTRLTVL.

In this sample, this clonotype turned up many times. The J gene is TRBJ2-7, the V gene TRBV28; no reliable D call. Deletions cut 3 bases from V and 4 bases from J, with 10 bases between. Germline CDR1 is MDHEN and CDR2 is SYDVKM. The CDR3 spans 13 residues. CDR3 sequence (DNA): TGTGCCAGCAGTTTGGCCTATCTTTACGAGCAGTACTTC. As protein: CASSLAYLYEQYF.

This clonotype was counted at least ten times. The genes are TRBV5-6 and TRBJ2-2; D is possibly TRBD1 (6 bases). Between the trimmed V and J ends, which lost 2 bases and 1 base, there was a span of 9 bases. From germline, CDR1 is SGHDT and CDR2 YYEEEE. The CDR3 loop spans 15 amino acids. CDR3 bases: TGTGCCAGCAGCTTCAGGGGTGTGAACACCGGGGAGCTGTTTTTT. It yields the protein CASSFRGVNTGELFF.

This clonotype has ten or more counts. The chain employs TRBV12-3 or TRBV12-4 and TRBJ2-2, with D perhaps being TRBD1 or TRBD2 (5 bases each). The CDR3 is 12 amino acids. V lost 4 bases and J 9 bases, leaving 9 bases between the germline ends. The CDR3 coding sequence is TGTGCCAGCAGTTGGGACGGGCGGGAGCTGTTTTTT. Translating it yields CASSWDGRELFF.

J is TRBJ2-7 and V is TRBV20-1, with unresolved D. CDR1 DFQATT and CDR2 SNEGSKA come from the germline V gene (reference sequence). Trimming cost V 2 bases and J 4 bases, with 18 bases left between them. The CDR3 totals 15 residues. CDR3 residues: CSARWLVETRYEQYF. CDR3 coding DNA: TGCAGTGCTAGATGGCTGGTCGAGACGAGGTACGAGCAGTACTTC.

The CDR3 DNA reads TGCGCCAGCAGCCAAGATGTGGTTTCGGAGCAGTACTTC. Amino acid sequence: CASSQDVVSEQYF. The rearrangement joins TRBV4-1 to TRBJ2-7; D is unresolved. The germline V gene encodes CDR1 MGHRA and CDR2 YSYEKL. Trimming took 0 bases from V and 7 from J, leaving 10 bases between them. The CDR3 loop spans 13 amino acids.

The sample holds many counts of this clonotype. This chain connects TRBV19 to TRBJ1-1; no definite D call. Per germline, CDR1 LNHDA and CDR2 SQIVND (reference sequence). V gave up 5 bases and J gave up 3 bases, with 10 bases separating them. The CDR3 contains 13 residues. CDR3 in amino acids: CASSVNGYTEAFF. The DNA of the CDR3 is TGTGCCAGTAGTGTAAATGGTTACACTGAAGCTTTCTTT.

This clonotype was detected only a few times. The chain joins TRBV29-1 to TRBJ1-5, with TRBD1 identical over 7 bases. Germline V CDR1 and CDR2: SQVTM, ANQGSEA. The CDR3 loop spans 14 amino acids. The junction had 16 bases not matched to a gene; V was cut back by 6 bases and J by 11 bases. The CDR3 bases are TGCAGCGTGGGAACAGGGGTCCAAAACGGGGCCCAGCATTTT. This encodes CSVGTGVQNGAQHF.

The chain is built from TRBV14 and TRBJ2-3; perhaps TRBD2 as D (6 bases). Trimming took off 4 bases at V and 6 bases at J, with 20 bases between the two ends. The CDR3 sequence is 16 residues long. Looked up from germline, CDR1 is SGHDN and CDR2 is FVKESK. CDR3 sequence: CASSLNSPVLADTQYF. The CDR3 DNA reads TGTGCCAGCAGCCTTAACTCCCCCGTTCTAGCGGATACGCAGTATTTT.

This clonotype has a handful of counts. The chain links TRBV7-2 to TRBJ2-2; D is unresolved. The ends were cut back, 1 base at V and 4 bases at J, with 10 bases in the middle. The germline V gene has CDR1 SGHTA and CDR2 FQGNSA. This CDR3 is 15 amino acids long. The chain's CDR3 is CASSLGLLVTGELFF. The DNA of the CDR3 is TGTGCCAGCAGCTTAGGGCTTTTAGTCACCGGGGAGCTGTTTTTT.

This clonotype was seen ten or more times. The chain joins TRBV7-9 to TRBJ1-1; 7 nucleotides agree with TRBD1. The length of the CDR3 is 14 residues. The ends lost 5 bases at V and 8 bases at J; junction bases unmatched: 11. The germline V gene has CDR1 SEHNR and CDR2 FQNEAQ (reference sequence). CDR3 sequence reads: CASSPEWRGQEAFF. The DNA for the CDR3 is TGTGCCAGCAGCCCAGAGTGGCGGGGACAGGAAGCTTTCTTT.

This clonotype was seen at least ten times. This rearrangement joins TRBV7-2 to TRBJ2-7, with a tentative D call TRBD2 (5 bases). V lost 4 bases to trimming and J lost 6 bases, with 13 bases between them. Per germline, CDR1 SGHTA and CDR2 FQGNSA. The CDR3 is 13 amino acids. CDR3: CASSSGSPLEQYF. DNA of the CDR3: TGTGCCAGCAGCTCGGGATCACCCCTCGAGCAGTACTTC.